The entry that follows covers one T cell receptor beta chain sequence. Its antigen is undetermined. In the same sample, other DNA sequences code for this CDR3. The record originates from a study of cytomegalovirus exposure and HLA in healthy donors. General study points: Exclusion applied to some V segments, including TRBV6-2 and TRBV6-3, as they were indistinguishable. Sequencing depth across donors, presence/absence analyses assumed, was roughly uniform. It was only CMV serostatus that was available as immune exposure information.

After removal of 3 bases from V and 8 bases from J, the junction contained 6 bases not matched to a gene. Germline V CDR1 and CDR2: KGHSH, LQKENI. The CDR3 totals 13 residues. PCR employed 60 Vbeta and 13 Jbeta primers. Clones were read by immunoSEQ multiplex PCR, and TCRdb kept only the in-frame ones, dropping some. The sample consists of about 110,000 clones, roughly 80% of them appearing once. This rearrangement joins TRBV18 to TRBJ1-2; 7 bases map to TRBD1. Sequences were obtained from PBMCs. The sequence derives from a man aged 25-45 years in good health and CMV-seropositive. Written as DNA, the CDR3 is TGTGCCAGCTCACCCCCAGGGGGATACGGCTACACCTTC. As protein: CASSPPGGYGYTF.